The T cell receptor (beta chain) under discussion was sequenced for a study of T cell responses to AZD1222 COVID-19 vaccine. Study outcomes and limitations: Rises in breadth and depth of Spike-specific TCRs came after two AZD1222 doses. Donors in the cohort were predominantly white British and more often female, and clonal diversity was possibly underestimated.

With regard to this clone: Its antigen is not identified.

CDR3 length: 15 residues. The germline CDR1 and CDR2 sequences are MNHEY and SMNVEV (reference sequence). The trim removed 3 bases at V and 2 bases at J, leaving 7 bases unmatched. Generated by immunoSEQ multiplex PCR, the TCRdb table keeps only in-frame clones and is missing some. Of around 140,000 clones detected, approximately 91% appear once; the ten largest clones hold 1.1%. V is TRBV27 and J is TRBJ2-7; 7 bases are shared with TRBD1. The origin of this receptor is an adult who received the AZD1222 COVID-19 vaccine. The sample here was peripheral blood, taken 28 days after the second AZD1222 dose. The CDR3 protein is CASSLTGIEAYEQYF. DNA for the CDR3: TGTGCCAGCAGTTTGACAGGGATCGAAGCCTACGAGCAGTACTTC.